These 9 T cell receptor beta chains share one sample of origin, sequenced in a study of T-cell reconstitution after alpha-beta-depleted transplantation in children. The authors prepared the TCRbeta library with unique molecular identifiers. TCRdb used MiXCR to reprocess the PCR reads, holding one entry per CDR3 protein. This sample has nearly 350,000 distinct CDR3 sequences, with roughly 15% found just once. The sequenced sample was PBMCs, mostly from graft donor cells, obtained 360 days after TCRalphabeta/CD19-depleted stem cell transplant. The receptor set was obtained from a male patient aged 2-10 years who had a stem cell transplant for acute lymphoblastic leukemia, so the T cells may come from the graft donor.

The rearrangement links TRBV6-5 to TRBJ2-3; 12 bases line up with TRBD2. In germline, CDR1 is MNHEY, CDR2 SVGAGI. Trimming cost V 0 bases and J 4 bases; bases outside gene matches: 2. The CDR3 has 16 residues. As DNA, the CDR3 is TGTGCCAGCAGTTACTCGACTAGCGGGAGTTCAGATACGCAGTATTTT. It is translated as CASSYSTSGSSDTQYF.

The chain employs TRBV28 and TRBJ2-1; D gene unclear. The germline V and J ends were trimmed by 9 bases and 4 bases, with 19 bases remaining between them. Germline CDR1 reads MDHEN; CDR2 reads SYDVKM. The CDR3 extends over 15 amino acids. The CDR3 spells CARGPPISEYNEQFF. DNA for the CDR3: TGTGCCAGGGGCCCCCCTATCTCAGAATACAATGAGCAGTTCTTC. The whole variable domain, filled in from reference TRBV28 and TRBJ2-1, reads DVKVTQSSRYLVKRTGEKVFLECVQDMDHENMFWYRQDPGLGLRLIYFSYDVKMKEKGDIPEGYSVSREKKERFSLILESASTNQTSMYLCARGPPISEYNEQFFGPGTRLTVL.

The chain recombines TRBV6-2 or TRBV6-3 with TRBJ1-1; D is perhaps TRBD1 (5 bases). Trimming shortened V by 6 bases and J by 1 base, and 12 bases separated the two germline ends. This CDR3 has 14 amino acids. Germline V CDR1 and CDR2: MNHEY, SVGEGT. CDR3 region: CASRFRASNTEAFF. The CDR3 DNA reads as TGTGCCAGCAGGTTCAGGGCTTCGAACACTGAAGCTTTCTTT.

The V and J genes are TRBV7-9 and TRBJ2-5; D is perhaps TRBD1 (6 bases). The CDR3 contains 15 residues. The V gene's germline CDR1 is SEHNR and CDR2 FQNEAQ (reference sequence). V lost 1 base, J lost 2 bases, and 11 bases lay in between. CDR3 DNA: TGTGCCAGCAGCTTAGAGTACAGGGAGCAAGAGACCCAGTACTTC. It encodes CASSLEYREQETQYF. Variable domain in full (rest from reference TRBV7-9 and TRBJ2-5): DTGVSQNPRHKITKRGQNVTFRCDPISEHNRLYWYRQTLGQGPEFLTYFQNEAQLEKSRLLSDRFSAERPKGSFSTLEIQRTEQGDSAMYLCASSLEYREQETQYFGPGTRLLVL.

This clonotype has ten or more counts. The DNA of the CDR3 is TGTGCCAGCAGCTTTTCCAGGGGAGAGACCCAGTACTTC. The encoded protein is CASSFSRGETQYF. The chain has TRBV7-9 and TRBJ2-5, with a possible D match to TRBD1 (6 bases). This CDR3 region has 13 residues. V dropped 3 bases and J dropped 4 bases, with 9 bases sitting between them. The germline gives CDR1 SEHNR, CDR2 FQNEAQ (reference sequence). The variable domain in full, completed from reference TRBV7-9 and TRBJ2-5, reads DTGVSQNPRHKITKRGQNVTFRCDPISEHNRLYWYRQTLGQGPEFLTYFQNEAQLEKSRLLSDRFSAERPKGSFSTLEIQRTEQGDSAMYLCASSFSRGETQYFGPGTRLLVL.

This chain links TRBV12-3 or TRBV12-4 with TRBJ2-2, with D possibly TRBD2 on 5 matching bases. Trimming took 5 bases from V and 0 from J, leaving 10 bases between them. This CDR3 region has 15 residues. Written as DNA, the CDR3 is TGTGCCAGCAGTGGGGAGATCCCGAACACCGGGGAGCTGTTTTTT. Its protein is CASSGEIPNTGELFF.

The chain carries TRBV4-2 and TRBJ2-5, with D hard to call. The CDR3 extends over 14 amino acids. Germline V gene data show CDR1 as LGHNA and CDR2 as YNFKEQ. V was trimmed by 1 base and J by 1 base, leaving 7 bases between them. This chain's CDR3 is CASSQAGTQETQYF. The CDR3 DNA reads as TGTGCCAGCAGCCAAGCGGGTACCCAAGAGACCCAGTACTTC.

In this sample, this clonotype turned up a few times. This chain links TRBV12-3 or TRBV12-4 with TRBJ2-1; the match to TRBD1 covers 7 bases. The CDR3 extends over 16 amino acids. The V and J ends lost 2 bases and 4 bases, in that order; junction bases with no gene match: 8. The CDR3 loop reads CASSLPTGLSYNEQFF. The CDR3 DNA reads TGTGCCAGCAGTTTACCGACAGGGCTCAGTTACAATGAGCAGTTCTTC.

The rearrangement links TRBV6-5 to TRBJ2-3; 8 nucleotides match TRBD2. Germline-derived CDR1 and CDR2 are MNHEY and SVGAGI. The ends lost 0 bases at V and 2 bases at J; junction bases unmatched: 4. The CDR3 has 16 amino acids. CDR3 sequence reads: CASSYSFGRATDTQYF. DNA for the CDR3: TGTGCCAGCAGTTACTCGTTCGGGAGGGCCACAGATACGCAGTATTTT.